These 29 T cell receptor beta chains were sequenced from one sample in a study of blood T cell repertoires in COVID-19. The table came from immunoSEQ multiplex PCR; TCRdb's copy has only in-frame clones and leaves some out. Altogether approximately 75,000 clones are present, around 82% being singletons, with the ten largest covering about 7.4%. Sequencing was performed on peripheral blood. The receptors were gathered from a human donor in a cohort sampled during active COVID-19.

The chain joins TRBV7-3 to TRBJ2-3, with TRBD1 identical over 9 bases. CDR1 and CDR2 (germline): SGHTA, FQGTGA. This CDR3 comprises 17 residues. V gave up 3 bases and J gave up 2 bases; unmatched junction bases: 9. CDR3 in amino acids: CASSLDPGTGYTDTQYF. Written as DNA, the CDR3 is TGTGCCAGCAGCTTGGACCCCGGGACAGGGTACACAGATACGCAGTATTTT.

The chain recombines TRBV30 with TRBJ2-2; 7 bases match TRBD1. J lost 0 bases, V lost 1 base, and 2 bases had no gene match. The CDR3 is 15 residues long. Per germline, CDR1 GTSNPN and CDR2 SVGIG (reference sequence). The CDR3 bases are TGTGCCTGGAGTGCGGGACAGTCGAACACCGGGGAGCTGTTTTTT. Amino acid sequence: CAWSAGQSNTGELFF.

This chain connects TRBV6-5 to TRBJ2-7; 9 bases map to TRBD2. The CDR3 has 15 amino acids. V lost 5 bases and J lost 4; bases outside the gene matches: 9. From germline, CDR1 is MNHEY and CDR2 SVGAGI. In DNA form, the CDR3 reads TGTGCCAGCAGTCTCAATAGCGGGGGACAATACGAGCAGTACTTC. The encoded protein is CASSLNSGGQYEQYF.

V is TRBV20-1 and J is TRBJ2-1; tentative D call: TRBD2 (5 bases). V gave up 3 bases and J gave up 9 bases, with 9 bases separating them. This CDR3 is built from 11 residues. The germline V gene encodes CDR1 DFQATT and CDR2 SNEGSKA (reference sequence). CDR3 sequence: CSASKLAEQFF. CDR3 sequence (DNA): TGCAGTGCTAGTAAGCTAGCTGAGCAGTTCTTC.

This clone has only a few counts. The rearrangement links TRBV7-6 to TRBJ1-3; D may be TRBD1 (5 bases). Germline V gene sequence: CDR1 SGHVS, CDR2 FNYEAQ. CDR3 length equals 14 residues. Deletions cut 5 bases from V and 0 bases from J, with 8 bases between. The CDR3 region has the DNA TGTGCCAGCAGCCCGACAGTCTCTGGAAACACCATATATTTT. It translates to CASSPTVSGNTIYF.

The CDR3 sequence: CASSLFALSYEQYF. The CDR3 DNA is TGTGCCAGCAGCTTATTTGCACTATCCTACGAGCAGTACTTC. This chain connects TRBV11-2 to TRBJ2-7; D is unresolved. Germline V lookup: CDR1 SGHAT, CDR2 FQNNGV. The CDR3 has 14 amino acids. V was shortened by 2 bases and J by 1 base, with 9 bases between the two germline ends.

The chain combines TRBV7-8 with TRBJ1-1; D not certain. With 4 bases removed from V and 3 bases from J, the gap between germline ends came to 24 bases. The CDR3 is 18 residues long. From germline, CDR1 is SGHVS and CDR2 FQNEAQ. The CDR3 DNA sequence: TGTGCCAGCAGCTCCCAACTGCCGCGGGCGGCCCGGTACACTGAAGCTTTCTTT. Its translation is CASSSQLPRAARYTEAFF.

The V call is TRBV18, the J call TRBJ2-7; D is perhaps TRBD2 (6 bases). Trimming stripped 1 base from V and 6 bases from J, with 13 bases between. CDR1 is KGHSH, CDR2 LQKENI, per germline. This CDR3 contains 14 residues. CDR3 DNA: TGTGCCAGCTCACCACAGGCGGGATCCGGCGAGCAGTACTTC. It translates to CASSPQAGSGEQYF.

The chain carries TRBV11-3 and TRBJ2-2; 7 nucleotides align to TRBD2. V dropped 0 bases and J dropped 5; count of bases not matched to a gene: 6. This CDR3 contains 16 residues. Germline loops: CDR1 SGHNT, CDR2 YENEEA. As DNA, the CDR3 is TGTGCCAGCAGCTTAGAGCCGTGGGGGGGGACCGGGGAGCTGTTTTTT. Amino acid sequence: CASSLEPWGGTGELFF.

J is TRBJ2-7 and V is TRBV4-3; 7 bases are shared with TRBD1. Germline V gene data show CDR1 as LGHNA and CDR2 as YSLEER. The CDR3 is 13 amino acids. Unmatched junction bases numbered 5, after V lost 3 bases and J lost 6 bases. CDR3 coding DNA: TGCGCCAGCAGCCAGGAACAGGGGTCCGAGCAGTACTTC. It yields the protein CASSQEQGSEQYF.

The rearrangement uses TRBV6-6 and TRBJ1-3; D is perhaps TRBD1 (6 bases). V was cut by 6 bases and J by 0 bases, with 24 bases left in between. CDR1 and CDR2 (germline): MNHNY, SVGAGI (reference sequence). The CDR3 contains 19 residues. The CDR3 loop reads CASSRRGGRQASSGNTIYF. For the CDR3, the DNA is TGTGCCAGCAGCCGACGGGGGGGAAGACAGGCAAGCTCTGGAAACACCATATATTTT.

This clone was seen a few times. The chain joins TRBV30 to TRBJ1-6; 10 bases align to TRBD1. Germline CDR1 and CDR2: GTSNPN and SVGIG (reference sequence). V lost 3 bases, J lost 0 bases, and 14 bases stayed unmatched. This CDR3 is 20 amino acids long. The CDR3 coding sequence is TGTGCCTGGAGCTCAGGAAAGACAGGGGGCGGCGGCTCCTATAATTCACCCCTCCACTTT. It encodes CAWSSGKTGGGGSYNSPLHF.

The chain combines TRBV18 with TRBJ1-2, with TRBD1 identical over 7 bases. There are 17 residues in the CDR3. Per germline, CDR1 KGHSH and CDR2 LQKENI. Trimming cost V 3 bases and J 4 bases; bases outside gene matches: 14. The CDR3, as DNA: TGTGCCAGCTCACCGGGAGGACAGGTGGTGATCGGCTATGGCTACACCTTC. It specifies CASSPGGQVVIGYGYTF. Complete variable domain (other parts from reference TRBV18 and TRBJ1-2): NAGVMQNPRHLVRRRGQEARLRCSPMKGHSHVYWYRQLPEEGLKFMVYLQKENIIDESGMPKERFSAEFPKEGPSILRIQQVVRGDSAAYFCASSPGGQVVIGYGYTFGSGTRLTVV.

The chain is built from TRBV11-3 and TRBJ2-7; TRBD2 matches 9 bases. Losses at the gene ends were 5 bases for V and 1 base for J; bases not matched to a gene: 9. Germline lookup yields CDR1 SGHNT and CDR2 YENEEA. The CDR3 sequence is 16 residues long. CDR3 in amino acids: CASSVNSLAGSYEQYF. Written as DNA, the CDR3 is TGTGCCAGCAGCGTAAACAGTCTAGCGGGGTCCTACGAGCAGTACTTC.

The gene calls are TRBV9 and TRBJ2-7; TRBD1 matches 8 bases. Germline V lookup: CDR1 SGDLS, CDR2 YYNGEE. After removal of 3 bases from V and 5 bases from J, the junction contained 7 bases not matched to a gene. CDR3 size: 14 residues. In nucleotides, the CDR3 is TGTGCCAGCAGCGAACGACAGGACAGGGACGAGCAGTACTTC. This sequence encodes CASSERQDRDEQYF.

This clone was counted once. The chain recombines TRBV7-3 with TRBJ1-6; maybe TRBD1 (6 bases). The CDR3 sequence is 14 residues long. CDR1 is SGHTA, CDR2 FQGTGA, per germline. Deletions cut 5 bases from V and 6 bases from J, with 11 bases between. The CDR3 here is CASSLQGTNSPLHF. The CDR3 region has the DNA TGTGCCAGCAGCCTACAGGGAACTAATTCACCCCTCCACTTT.

The gene calls are TRBV10-3 and TRBJ1-6; 9 positions match TRBD1. The CDR3 consists of 15 residues. Germline V gives CDR1 ENHRY, CDR2 SYGVKD. J lost 6 bases, V lost 4 bases, and 4 bases had no gene match. The CDR3: CAISGGQGTNSPLHF. The DNA of the CDR3 is TGTGCCATCAGTGGGGGACAGGGTACTAATTCACCCCTCCACTTT.

The chain uses TRBV9 and TRBJ2-1; 7 bases agree with TRBD1. Germline loops: CDR1 SGDLS, CDR2 YYNGEE. The CDR3 sequence is 17 residues long. V dropped 0 bases and J dropped 1; count of bases not matched to a gene: 7. CDR3 protein: CASSVVWTGGSYNEQFF. The CDR3 coding sequence is TGTGCCAGCAGCGTAGTGTGGACAGGCGGATCCTACAATGAGCAGTTCTTC.

The chain carries TRBV18 and TRBJ2-7; 7 nucleotides line up with TRBD1. CDR1 is KGHSH, CDR2 LQKENI, per germline. The CDR3 has 14 amino acids. Trimming removed 3 bases from V and 2 bases from J; junction bases left unmatched: 4. The CDR3 reads CASSPRTGTYEQYF. The CDR3 coding sequence is TGTGCCAGCTCACCCCGGACAGGTACCTACGAGCAGTACTTC.

The chain employs TRBV19 and TRBJ1-4; tentatively, D is TRBD1 (5 bases). V gave up 6 bases and J gave up 4 bases, with 12 bases separating them. Per the germline V gene, CDR1 is LNHDA and CDR2 is SQIVND (reference sequence). This CDR3 contains 14 residues. The CDR3 loop is CASRAGQNNEKLFF. The CDR3, as DNA: TGTGCCAGTAGAGCAGGGCAGAATAATGAAAAACTGTTTTTT. The whole variable domain, remainder taken from reference TRBV19 and TRBJ1-4, is DGGITQSPKYLFRKEGQNVTLSCEQNLNHDAMYWYRQDPGQGLRLIYYSQIVNDFQKGDIAEGYSVSREKKESFPLTVTSAQKNPTAFYLCASRAGQNNEKLFFGSGTQLSVL.

This chain links TRBV6-6 with TRBJ2-5; D possibly corresponds to TRBD2 (6 bases). V gave up 4 bases and J gave up 5 bases, with 8 bases separating them. There are 12 residues in the CDR3. Germline-derived CDR1 and CDR2 are MNHNY and SVGAGI (reference sequence). CDR3 in DNA: TGTGCCAGCAGTTTGAGCGGGGAGACCCAGTACTTC. Translated, it gives CASSLSGETQYF.

This chain links TRBV19 with TRBJ1-2, with D unresolved. Per germline, CDR1 LNHDA and CDR2 SQIVND (reference sequence). The V end lost 4 bases, the J end lost 3 bases, and 9 bases lay between the germline ends. The CDR3 has 13 amino acids. As DNA, the CDR3 is TGTGCCAGTAGTACGTCCCTATACTATGGCTACACCTTC. This translates into CASSTSLYYGYTF.

V gene TRBV5-4 combines with J gene TRBJ1-2, with D tentatively TRBD1 (5 bases). Germline V gene sequence: CDR1 SGHNT, CDR2 YYREEE (reference sequence). This CDR3 is 14 amino acids long. V dropped 1 base and J dropped 6 bases, with 13 bases sitting between them. The DNA for the CDR3 is TGTGCCAGCAGCTTGCCCAGCAGGGTGGATGGCTACACCTTC. Protein sequence: CASSLPSRVDGYTF.

This rearrangement joins TRBV6-5 to TRBJ2-2; weak D call: TRBD1 (7 bases). The V end was cut by 8 bases, the J end by 6 bases, with 16 bases between. The CDR3 loop spans 14 amino acids. Germline loops: CDR1 MNHEY, CDR2 SVGAGI. CDR3 nucleotide sequence: TGTGCCAGCGGGGGGAACACAGGGGCCGGGGAGCTGTTTTTT. This translates into CASGGNTGAGELFF.

V usage is TRBV15 and J usage is TRBJ1-2; D might be TRBD1 (6 bases). CDR1 is LNHNV and CDR2 is YYDKDF in the germline V gene (reference sequence). The CDR3 spans 14 residues. V dropped 0 bases and J dropped 9 bases, with 14 bases sitting between them. The CDR3 region has the DNA TGTGCCACCAGCAGAGATAGGACAGAATTGAGCTACACCTTC. It codes for CATSRDRTELSYTF.

This chain connects TRBV6-5 to TRBJ2-3; 9 bases agree with TRBD2. Trimming took 5 bases from V and 2 from J; bases not matched to a gene: 5. Germline CDR1 and CDR2: MNHEY and SVGAGI. This CDR3 has 15 amino acids. Written as DNA, the CDR3 is TGTGCCAGCAGTCCGGGACTAGCAACCACAGATACGCAGTATTTT. Its translation: CASSPGLATTDTQYF.

The chain recombines TRBV4-3 with TRBJ2-7; TRBD1 matches 9 bases. The CDR3 sequence is 15 residues long. Germline CDR1 reads LGHNA; CDR2 reads YSLEER. Trimming removed 0 bases from V and 5 bases from J; junction bases left unmatched: 5. This chain's CDR3 is CASSQDWGQGHEQYF. The DNA of the CDR3 is TGCGCCAGCAGCCAAGATTGGGGACAGGGACACGAGCAGTACTTC.

The rearrangement uses TRBV9 and TRBJ2-5; 8 bases fit TRBD1. V trimming: 4 bases; J trimming: 2 bases; junction bases outside the gene matches: 16. This CDR3 contains 18 residues. The germline CDR1 and CDR2 sequences are SGDLS and YYNGEE. CDR3 sequence: CASSPLGARQGPQETQYF. CDR3 DNA: TGTGCCAGCAGCCCGTTGGGGGCCCGACAGGGGCCACAAGAGACCCAGTACTTC.

This sequence joins TRBV2 and TRBJ1-2, with 7 bases matching TRBD1. The germline V gene has CDR1 SNHLY and CDR2 FYNNEI. Trimming took 4 bases from V and 4 from J; bases not matched to a gene: 6. This CDR3 has 14 amino acids. The CDR3 DNA sequence: TGTGCCAGCAGTGGGGCGGGGACAGTCTATGGCTACACCTTC. This translates into CASSGAGTVYGYTF. Drawing the rest from reference TRBV2 and TRBJ1-2, the complete variable domain is EPEVTQTPSHQVTQMGQEVILRCVPISNHLYFYWYRQILGQKVEFLVSFYNNEISEKSEIFDDQFSVERPDGSNFTLKIRSTKLEDSAMYFCASSGAGTVYGYTFGSGTRLTVV.